This T cell receptor beta chain was recovered during a study of T cell clonality in common variable immunodeficiency (dated by TCRdb to about 2015). The study at large found these results: Despite equal DNA input, controls averaged approximately 82,000 unique sequences per sample versus roughly 32,000 in CVID samples. TCRbeta clonality was higher in CVID subjects than in healthy controls (t-test p = 0.018), and the increase was most characteristic of about a third of subjects. Correlations of repertoire features with clinical complications were constrained by heterogeneity among patients within the CVID cohort. Healthy controls shared more TCRbeta clones with each other than CVID subjects shared among themselves (p < 0.0001). CVID TCRbeta sequences reportedly showed fewer deletions and N-nucleotide insertions and lacked highly modified clones with 13 or more V deletions. According to the authors, figuring out what caused the increased clonality in CVID would require sequencing the repertoires of T cell subpopulations.

For sequencing, equivalent amounts of genomic DNA were input from CVID and control samples. For every sample, a 60 bp segment covering the rearranged TCRbeta CDR3 region was amplified and then sequenced. The immunoSEQ assay, a bias-corrected multiplex PCR with high-throughput sequencing, was employed for TCRbeta amplification. For the original study's pipeline: Every unique nucleotide sequence was considered a clone and was annotated with V, D and J genes, copy number and frequency. Sequences were labeled productive if in frame, and non-productive if out of frame or containing stop codons. Clonality was calculated from Shannon's entropy as previously described. The predicted amino acid sequences of productive clones were used to derive the mean CDR3 Kyte-Doolittle hydropathy. The R hclust function was used to hierarchically cluster scaled V gene usage with Manhattan distance and complete linkage. Sharing of clones by CDR3 amino acid sequence was evaluated by resampling 12 repertoires per group over 100 rounds. The repertoires were searched for about 70 published EBV-specific TCRbeta sequences and nearly 250 published CMV-specific TCRbeta sequences. A couple of CVID samples yielding fewer than 10,000 sequences were excluded from analysis, leaving over 35 CVID repertoires. The table comes from immuneACCESS by way of TCRdb, which keeps in-frame sequences with V and J called. Part of the clones is missing from these tables; in studies checked, under half for an unresolved V gene and the rest for unknown reasons. V, J and clone size were drawn from that table, and D and trimming were deduced from the DNA. There are about 30,000 clones in this sample, and none of them is a singleton. Clones ranked in the top ten supply more than 4.5% of the sample.

This clone has a count of ten or more. Its antigen remains undetermined. The read ends 3 residues shy of where the CDR3 ends; the end is completed using the germline J gene. Standard criteria, namely reduction of serum IgG, IgA and/or IgM below the normal range together with specific antibody deficiency, were applied for the diagnosis of CVID. There were fewer than 45 subjects in the CVID group (about 29 male and some 15 female), ranging in age from about 8 to 64 years, with a mean age of roughly 40. Most CVID patients and most healthy controls were of Caucasian heritage. At the time of study participation, every CVID subject had been on replacement immunoglobulin therapy for at least one year. No CVID subject was ill or taking immunomodulatory or immunosuppressive medication when blood was collected. Heparinized peripheral whole blood samples of about 5 to 8.5 ml were obtained from each donor. Genomic DNA from adults with common variable immune deficiency (CVID) and from healthy adult controls was the source for sequencing TCRbeta CDR3 repertoires. To isolate peripheral blood mononuclear cells, diluted blood was subjected to density centrifugation over Hypaque 1077 or Ficoll-Paque. Unsorted mononuclear cells served as the source of genomic DNA, which was extracted either by Qiagen column purification or by a centrifugation-based method.

Based on the germline V gene, the CDR1 and CDR2 sequences are ENHRY and SYGVKD. V and J are truncated by 2 bases and 0 bases respectively, leaving an intervening sequence of 19 bases. Reading from cysteine to phenylalanine, the CDR3 counts 18 amino acids. Of the CDR3's DNA, 45 bases were read; they are in frame from base 1. Input material: peripheral blood mononuclear cells. The clonotype comes from a human donor with common variable immunodeficiency. The V and J genes are TRBV10-3 and TRBJ2-5; perhaps TRBD2 is the D gene, with 6 bases matching. The CDR3 protein sequence reads: CAISERLLAERYQETQYF. The covered CDR3 bases are TGTGCCATCAGTGAGAGGTTGTTAGCGGAACGGTACCAAGAGACC.